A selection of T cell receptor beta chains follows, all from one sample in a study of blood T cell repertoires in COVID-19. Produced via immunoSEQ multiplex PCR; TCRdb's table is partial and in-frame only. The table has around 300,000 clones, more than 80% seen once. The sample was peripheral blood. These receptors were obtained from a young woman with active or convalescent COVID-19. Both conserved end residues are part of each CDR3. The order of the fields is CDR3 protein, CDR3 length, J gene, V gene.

CDR3: CASSSYRGTGELFF
length: 14
J: TRBJ2-2
V: TRBV5-8

CDR3: CASRVAGEGGAEAFF
length: 15
J: TRBJ1-1
V: TRBV28

CDR3: CASARAGARGYTF
length: 13
J: TRBJ1-2
V: TRBV19

CDR3: CASRPGQGQSYGYTF
length: 15
J: TRBJ1-2
V: TRBV2

CDR3: CASSRPGGANEKLFF
length: 15
J: TRBJ1-4
V: TRBV7-9

CDR3: CASRGTGGNEKLFF
length: 14
J: TRBJ1-4
V: TRBV2

CDR3: CASAQQGTGELFF
length: 13
J: TRBJ2-2
V: TRBV12-5

CDR3: CASSIRGGEQFF
length: 12
J: TRBJ2-1
V: TRBV12-3/TRBV12-4

CDR3: CASSDVRVDNSPLHF
length: 15
J: TRBJ1-6
V: TRBV2

CDR3: CASSLSRGLAAEQYF
length: 15
J: TRBJ2-7
V: TRBV7-6

CDR3: CASGAPTRNTEAFF
length: 14
J: TRBJ1-1
V: TRBV19

CDR3: CASRQGQQRTGELFF
length: 15
J: TRBJ2-2
V: TRBV7-6

CDR3: CASRRGRWNNSPLHF
length: 15
J: TRBJ1-6
V: TRBV6-5

CDR3: CAWRPGIITGTMNSGANVLTF
length: 21
J: TRBJ2-6
V: TRBV30

CDR3: CASRPGGSTEAFF
length: 13
J: TRBJ1-1
V: TRBV10-1

CDR3: CASSPRGYNEQFF
length: 13
J: TRBJ2-1
V: TRBV18